The 17 T cell receptor beta chains below all came from one sample that was sequenced in a study of blood T cells in healthy people across ages. A second PCR, run for 7 to 11 cycles, used a sample-barcoded 5' primer plus a J-beta primer mix. TCRdb re-derived calls from the 5' RACE reads in MiXCR, one entry per CDR3 protein. The sample contains around 1,900,000 distinct CDR3 sequences, about two fifths of which appear only once. Material for sequencing was blood. Receptor source: a human donor in good health.

This clonotype was recorded once. V gene TRBV2 combines with J gene TRBJ2-7; 10 bases fit TRBD1. V shed 11 bases and J 3 bases; nucleotides not matched to a gene: 10. This CDR3 region has 14 residues. Germline values: CDR1 SNHLY, CDR2 FYNNEI. CDR3 residues: CAGESGQGRYEQYF. The CDR3 DNA reads as TGTGCCGGTGAATCGGGACAGGGGCGCTACGAGCAGTACTTC.

This rearrangement joins TRBV9 to TRBJ2-7; D is undetermined. The CDR3 consists of 14 residues. V was clipped by 1 base and J by 2 bases, with 10 bases between them. Germline CDR1 reads SGDLS; CDR2 reads YYNGEE. The CDR3 loop is CASSVSYGPYEQYF. For the CDR3, the DNA is TGTGCCAGCAGCGTATCATATGGGCCCTACGAGCAGTACTTC. Complete variable domain (other parts from reference TRBV9 and TRBJ2-7): DSGVTQTPKHLITATGQRVTLRCSPRSGDLSVYWYQQSLDQGLQFLIQYYNGEERAKGNILERFSAQQFPDLHSELNLSSLELGDSALYFCASSVSYGPYEQYFGPGTRLTVT.

About this clonotype: The junction departs from germline at one end; a sequencing error may be responsible. The rearrangement uses TRBV29-1 and TRBJ2-6; 8 nucleotides match TRBD1. The CDR3 loop spans 16 amino acids. Germline V lookup: CDR1 SQVTM, CDR2 ANQGSEA. The DNA for the CDR3 is TGCAGCGTGTGGGACAGGAGGAGCTCTGGGACCAACGTCCTGACTTTC. This sequence encodes CSVWDRRSSGTNVLTF.

This chain joins TRBV24-1 and TRBJ1-3; D gene ambiguous. V lost 12 bases to trimming and J lost 0 bases, with 17 bases between them. Germline CDR1 reads KGHDR; CDR2 reads SFDVKD. The CDR3 sequence is 15 residues long. CDR3 region: CAPHRQRTSGNTIYF. CDR3 in DNA: TGTGCCCCACATCGGCAGCGAACCTCTGGAAACACCATATATTTT.

This clonotype was observed a few times. CDR3 DNA sequence: TGTGCCAGCAGCTTAATGGGGACAGCCCAAGAGACCCAGTACTTC. Its translation: CASSLMGTAQETQYF. This chain uses TRBV7-9 with TRBJ2-5, with TRBD1 matching over 7 bases. V gave up 2 bases and J gave up 1 base; unmatched junction bases: 4. The length of the CDR3 is 15 residues. Germline V gene lookup returns CDR1 SEHNR and CDR2 FQNEAQ (reference sequence).

This clonotype was observed a single time. The CDR3 loop reads CSVFGGPTDTQYF. CDR3 DNA: TGCAGCGTTTTCGGGGGCCCCACAGATACGCAGTATTTT. This rearrangement joins TRBV29-1 to TRBJ2-3; D assignment may be TRBD1 or TRBD2 (6 bases each). The germline gives CDR1 SQVTM, CDR2 ANQGSEA. Trimming left V 5 bases short and J 2 bases short, with 11 bases between. CDR3 length equals 13 residues.

The chain couples TRBV3-1 to TRBJ2-5, with 9 nucleotides matching TRBD1. The CDR3 is 15 residues long. The germline CDR1 and CDR2 sequences are LGHDT and YNNKEL (reference sequence). Trimming took 1 base from V and 0 from J; bases not matched to a gene: 0. The DNA for the CDR3 is TGTGCCAGCAGCCAAGGGACAGGGGACCAAGAGACCCAGTACTTC. It translates to CASSQGTGDQETQYF.

The sample holds many counts of this clonotype. The chain uses TRBV7-6 and TRBJ2-7, with D unclear. CDR3 size: 12 residues. The germline gives CDR1 SGHVS, CDR2 FNYEAQ. The V and J ends lost 4 bases and 2 bases respectively, with 6 bases between them. Here the CDR3 DNA reads TGTGCCAGCAGCTCCGATCCCTACGAGCAGTACTTC. Residues: CASSSDPYEQYF.

This clonotype was counted a few times. The chain recombines TRBV12-3 or TRBV12-4 with TRBJ1-3, with D maybe TRBD1 (5 bases). With 9 bases removed from V and 5 bases from J, the gap between germline ends came to 20 bases. The length of the CDR3 is 15 residues. The CDR3 DNA sequence: TGTGCCAGTTATCGCGTGGGGGAAGGTCGAAACACCATATATTTT. Translation gives CASYRVGEGRNTIYF.

The sample holds a few counts of this clonotype. The CDR3 DNA follows: TGTGCCAGCAGCTTAGAGGGGCACAGGGGTGGAGGGTTGTCCTATAATTCACCCCTCCACTTT. Translated: CASSLEGHRGGGLSYNSPLHF. The chain combines TRBV11-2 with TRBJ1-6; 7 bases fit TRBD1. There are 21 residues in the CDR3. CDR1 and CDR2 from the germline V gene are SGHAT and FQNNGV. V lost 0 bases, J lost 1 base, and 15 bases stayed unmatched. Full variable domain (outside the CDR3, taken from reference TRBV11-2 and TRBJ1-6): EAGVAQSPRYKIIEKRQSVAFWCNPISGHATLYWYQQILGQGPKLLIQFQNNGVVDDSQLPKDRFSAERLKGVDSTLKIQPAKLEDSAVYLCASSLEGHRGGGLSYNSPLHFGNGTRLTVT.

This clonotype has just one count. The chain recombines TRBV20-1 with TRBJ2-1; 13 bases agree with TRBD2. Germline CDR1 reads DFQATT; CDR2 reads SNEGSKA (reference sequence). The CDR3 has 19 amino acids. Trimming at V came to 5 bases and at J to 3 bases, leaving 16 bases not matched to a gene. CDR3 bases: TGCAGTGCTCCCTCTGCTCGGACTAGCGGGGGACCCATCTACAATGAGCAGTTCTTC. Its protein product is CSAPSARTSGGPIYNEQFF.

The chain is built from TRBV9 and TRBJ2-1; 10 bases agree with TRBD2. Trimming at V came to 2 bases and at J to 6 bases, leaving 5 bases not matched to a gene. Germline loops: CDR1 SGDLS, CDR2 YYNGEE. The CDR3 runs 15 residues. The CDR3 loop is CASSVSGGTFNEQFF. The DNA of the CDR3 is TGTGCCAGCAGCGTTAGCGGGGGGACCTTCAATGAGCAGTTCTTC.

V gene TRBV12-3 or TRBV12-4 combines with J gene TRBJ2-2; D remains ambiguous. This CDR3 is built from 16 residues. Trimming removed 3 bases from V and 1 base from J, with 12 bases in between. The CDR3 coding sequence is TGTGCCAGCAGTTTCTCTAGGGCAGGGAACACCGGGGAGCTGTTTTTT. Encoded protein: CASSFSRAGNTGELFF.

The rearrangement joins TRBV29-1 to TRBJ2-7; no firm D call. The assigned J gene may be wrong: the sequence end matches TRBJ2-5 better. This CDR3 comprises 14 residues. Germline-derived CDR1 and CDR2 are SQVTM and ANQGSEA. CDR3 in DNA: TGCAGCGTTGAAGGGGTTCGGCCGACCCCGACCCAGTACTTC. Its translation: CSVEGVRPTPTQYF.

This clonotype was found a few times. The chain combines TRBV24-1 with TRBJ1-2; D might be TRBD1 (5 bases). The CDR3 spans 17 residues. V lost 4 bases, J lost 7 bases, and 24 bases lay in between. Per germline, CDR1 KGHDR and CDR2 SFDVKD. DNA for the CDR3: TGTGCCACCAGTGACCCGCACGGCGCAGGGACTTGGGTTGGCTACACCTTC. Translating it yields CATSDPHGAGTWVGYTF.

V is TRBV28 and J is TRBJ2-7, with 10 bases that match TRBD1. Germline CDR1 reads MDHEN; CDR2 reads SYDVKM. This CDR3 spans 14 amino acids. The V segment lost 5 bases and the J segment 7 bases; nucleotides outside the gene matches: 8. The CDR3 bases are TGTGCCAGCAGTCTCGACAGGGGGCTACAGGAGCAGTACTTC. Protein product: CASSLDRGLQEQYF.

The rearrangement links TRBV5-1 to TRBJ2-1, with 10 bases lining up with TRBD1. This CDR3 comprises 14 residues. Germline lookup yields CDR1 SGHRS and CDR2 YFSETQ. The J segment lost 9 bases and the V segment lost 4 bases, leaving 7 bases of the junction unmatched. The CDR3 spells CASSGTGTGVEQFF. CDR3 in DNA: TGCGCCAGCAGCGGGACCGGGACAGGGGTTGAGCAGTTCTTC.